This T cell receptor (beta chain) was recovered during a study of blood T cell repertoires in COVID-19. Background on the study: Researchers got acute and convalescent COVID-19 samples from the United States, Italy and Spain. T cells, B-cell-depleted T cells, or PBMCs supplied cDNA or gDNA.

Per germline, CDR1 SGHAT and CDR2 FQNNGV. There are 17 residues in the CDR3. V lost 1 base and J lost 6; bases outside the gene matches: 8. Under the authors' procedure: Reference gene primer amplification yielded estimated nucleated cell counts. Assay: immunoSEQ multiplex PCR; the TCRdb copy retains only in-frame clones and omits some. The DNA was the basis for D and trimming; V, J and clone size are from that table. Of about 73,000 clones listed, nearly 90% are singletons. This chain connects TRBV11-2 to TRBJ2-2; 10 bases fit TRBD1. This clonotype was sampled from a man older than 75 with acute or convalescent COVID-19. Sample: peripheral blood. The CDR3 sequence is CASSLVVGTGVAGELFF. CDR3 sequence (DNA): TGTGCCAGCAGCTTAGTGGTAGGGACAGGGGTTGCCGGGGAGCTGTTTTTT.